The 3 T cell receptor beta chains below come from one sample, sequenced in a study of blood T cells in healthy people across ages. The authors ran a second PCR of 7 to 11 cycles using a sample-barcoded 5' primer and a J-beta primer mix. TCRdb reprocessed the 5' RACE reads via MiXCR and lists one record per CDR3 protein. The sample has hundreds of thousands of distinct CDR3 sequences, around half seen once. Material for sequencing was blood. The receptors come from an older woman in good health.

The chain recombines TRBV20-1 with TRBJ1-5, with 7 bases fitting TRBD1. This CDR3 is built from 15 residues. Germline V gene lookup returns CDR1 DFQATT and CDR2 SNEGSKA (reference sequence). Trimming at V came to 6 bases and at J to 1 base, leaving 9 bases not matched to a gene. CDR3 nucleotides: TGCAGTGCGCCCCGTCGGGGACAGAGCAATCAGCCCCAGCATTTT. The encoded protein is CSAPRRGQSNQPQHF.

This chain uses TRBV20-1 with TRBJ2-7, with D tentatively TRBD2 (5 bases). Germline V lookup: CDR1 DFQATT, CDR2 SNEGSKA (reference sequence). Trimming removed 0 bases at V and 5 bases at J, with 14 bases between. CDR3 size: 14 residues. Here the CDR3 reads CSARDRTSPHEQYF. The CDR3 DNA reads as TGCAGTGCTAGAGATCGCACTAGTCCCCACGAGCAGTACTTC.

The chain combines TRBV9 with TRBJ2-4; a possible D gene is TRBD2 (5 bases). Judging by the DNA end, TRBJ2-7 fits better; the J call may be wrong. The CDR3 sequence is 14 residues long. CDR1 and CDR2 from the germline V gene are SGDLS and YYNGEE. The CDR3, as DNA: TGTGCCAGCAGCGCAACCCGGAGGCCCTACGAGCAGTACTTC. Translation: CASSATRRPYEQYF.